The 28 T cell receptor beta chains below were found in one sample sequenced in a study of technical replicates of blood from a few donors (dated by TCRdb to 2017 to 2019). Library preparation was by the immunoSEQ multiplex PCR assay. TCRdb's version of the immuneACCESS table is confined to in-frame rearrangements and falls short of the full clone set. An unresolved V gene accounts for under half of the shortfall where checked; the remainder is of unknown origin. The sample yields roughly 66,000 clones; around 85% were counted once. The ten largest clones add up to roughly 5.3% of the sample. What was sequenced was PBMCs. The receptors here all came from a human donor in good health. Some clones in this sample may be carry-over from other donors' samples.

V gene TRBV10-3 combines with J gene TRBJ1-2; D is possibly TRBD1 (6 bases). CDR3 size: 14 residues. Germline values: CDR1 ENHRY, CDR2 SYGVKD. The germline V and J ends were trimmed by 5 bases and 7 bases, with 17 bases remaining between them. CDR3 in amino acids: CAISRDTEGGGYTF. The CDR3 DNA reads TGTGCCATCAGTCGGGACACTGAGGGCGGTGGCTACACCTTC.

This chain links TRBV7-8 with TRBJ2-1, with D unclear. Germline CDR1 reads SGHVS; CDR2 reads FQNEAQ. The CDR3 contains 12 residues. The germline V and J ends were trimmed by 1 base and 7 bases, with 5 bases remaining between them. The CDR3 reads CASSLDYNEQFF. The CDR3 DNA reads TGTGCCAGCAGCTTAGACTATAATGAGCAGTTCTTC.

The rearrangement links TRBV4-2 to TRBJ1-4; weak D call: TRBD1 (6 bases). The V gene's germline CDR1 is LGHNA and CDR2 YNFKEQ. The V end lost 3 bases, the J end lost 6 bases, and 14 bases lay between the germline ends. The CDR3 is 15 residues long. Here the CDR3 reads CASSQATGADEKLFF. For the CDR3, the DNA is TGTGCCAGCAGCCAGGCGACAGGAGCGGATGAAAAACTGTTTTTT.

This clone was recorded only once. CDR3 in amino acids: CASRGGDRVDEQYF. The DNA for the CDR3 is TGTGCCAGCAGAGGGGGGGACAGGGTCGACGAGCAGTACTTC. V is TRBV6-1 and J is TRBJ2-7, with TRBD1 matching over 9 bases. Germline CDR1 MNHNS, CDR2 SASEGT. J lost 5 bases, V lost 6 bases, and 8 bases had no gene match. The CDR3 extends over 14 amino acids.

The chain recombines TRBV30 with TRBJ2-3; D perhaps matches TRBD2 (6 bases). This CDR3 is 13 amino acids long. Trimming stripped 7 bases from V and 1 base from J, with 12 bases between. Germline V gives CDR1 GTSNPN, CDR2 SVGIG (reference sequence). CDR3 DNA: TGTGCCTTACTGTCGGGGGGCACAGATACGCAGTATTTT. It translates to CALLSGGTDTQYF.

The sample holds a few counts of this clone. The chain links TRBV4-3 to TRBJ2-3; a possible D gene is TRBD2 (5 bases). V lost 4 bases and J 0 bases, leaving 14 bases between the germline ends. This CDR3 spans 16 amino acids. Germline V CDR1 and CDR2: LGHNA, YSLEER. The CDR3 region is CASSPKRERSTDTQYF. Here the CDR3 DNA reads TGCGCCAGCAGCCCGAAGAGAGAGCGGAGCACAGATACGCAGTATTTT.

V gene TRBV13 combines with J gene TRBJ1-2; 7 bases line up with TRBD1. Germline V gene lookup returns CDR1 PRHDT and CDR2 FYEKMQ (reference sequence). J gave up 5 bases and V 6 bases, and 3 bases lay outside the gene matches. The CDR3 has 12 residues. The CDR3 is CASSPGQYGYTF. As DNA, the CDR3 is TGTGCCAGCAGTCCGGGACAGTATGGCTACACCTTC.

This sequence joins TRBV2 and TRBJ1-4, with 8 bases that match TRBD1. With V trimmed by 5 bases and J by 7 bases, 9 bases remained unmatched. CDR3 length equals 15 residues. The germline gives CDR1 SNHLY, CDR2 FYNNEI. In DNA form, the CDR3 reads TGTGCCAGCAGTCCTCACGACAGGGGCGGTGAAAAACTGTTTTTT. Protein: CASSPHDRGGEKLFF.

This clone showed up just once. V and J are TRBV9 and TRBJ1-6; D possibly corresponds to TRBD1 (5 bases). This CDR3 has 15 amino acids. CDR1 is SGDLS, CDR2 YYNGEE, per germline. V shed 0 bases and J shed 6 bases, with 10 bases lying between them. CDR3: CASSVEGAGNSPLHF. DNA of the CDR3: TGTGCCAGCAGCGTAGAAGGGGCAGGTAATTCACCCCTCCACTTT. The full variable domain, completed using reference TRBV9 and TRBJ1-6, is DSGVTQTPKHLITATGQRVTLRCSPRSGDLSVYWYQQSLDQGLQFLIQYYNGEERAKGNILERFSAQQFPDLHSELNLSSLELGDSALYFCASSVEGAGNSPLHFGNGTRLTVT.

The V and J genes are TRBV4-3 and TRBJ2-7, with TRBD2 matching 7 bases. There are 15 residues in the CDR3. The V and J ends lost 1 base and 3 bases, in that order; junction bases with no gene match: 6. Germline loops: CDR1 LGHNA, CDR2 YSLEER. The CDR3 is CASSQGPAGDYEQYF. The CDR3 DNA reads TGCGCCAGCAGCCAAGGGCCGGCGGGAGACTACGAGCAGTACTTC.

This chain joins TRBV5-1 and TRBJ2-1; 8 positions agree with TRBD2. The CDR3 contains 17 residues. The V and J ends lost 3 bases and 0 bases, in that order; junction bases with no gene match: 8. The V gene's germline CDR1 is SGHRS and CDR2 YFSETQ. The CDR3 bases are TGCGCCAGCAGCTCTGGTAGCGGGATTATCTCCTACAATGAGCAGTTCTTC. Its translation: CASSSGSGIISYNEQFF.

This clone has a single count. This chain connects TRBV5-8 to TRBJ1-5; D gene ambiguous. This CDR3 spans 15 amino acids. The V gene's germline CDR1 is SGHTS and CDR2 YDEGEE. The V gene lost 0 bases and the J gene lost 6 bases, with 13 bases spanning the gap. CDR3 sequence: CASSLGGTRGQPQHF. The CDR3 nucleotides are TGTGCCAGCAGCTTGGGCGGCACACGCGGTCAGCCCCAGCATTTT. The full variable domain, its missing parts supplied by reference TRBV5-8 and TRBJ1-5, is EAGVTQSPTHLIKTRGQQATLRCSPISGHTSVYWYQQALGLGLQFLLWYDEGEERNRGNFPPRFSGRQFPNYSSELNVNALELEDSALYLCASSLGGTRGQPQHFGDGTRLSIL.

CDR3 region: CASSSEGEGDTQYF. CDR3 bases: TGTGCCAGCAGCTCCGAAGGGGAAGGAGATACGCAGTATTTT. This chain connects TRBV13 to TRBJ2-3; tentative D call: TRBD1 (5 bases). Deletions cut 4 bases from V and 5 bases from J, with 13 bases between. In germline, CDR1 is PRHDT, CDR2 FYEKMQ (reference sequence). The CDR3 is 14 residues long.

CDR3 sequence: CASSDSSRGEQYF. The CDR3 DNA reads TGTGCCAGCAGTGATTCGTCCCGGGGCGAGCAGTACTTC. This chain uses TRBV2 with TRBJ2-7; D is perhaps TRBD2 (5 bases). V dropped 3 bases and J dropped 6 bases, with 12 bases sitting between them. The CDR3 contains 13 residues. CDR1 SNHLY and CDR2 FYNNEI come from the germline V gene.

Worth noting for this clone: In the same sample, other DNA sequences code for this CDR3. The V and J genes are TRBV30 and TRBJ2-7, with D perhaps TRBD1 (6 bases). Trimming took off 0 bases at V and 7 bases at J, with 16 bases between the two ends. Germline lookup yields CDR1 GTSNPN and CDR2 SVGIG (reference sequence). The length of the CDR3 is 14 residues. The chain's CDR3 is CAWSVPQGVVEQYF. DNA for the CDR3: TGTGCCTGGAGTGTCCCACAGGGAGTAGTGGAGCAGTACTTC. The entire variable domain, with the rest obtained from reference TRBV30 and TRBJ2-7, is as follows: SQTIHQWPATLVQPVGSPLSLECTVEGTSNPNLYWYRQAAGRGLQLLFYSVGIGQISSEVPQNLSASRPQDRQFILSSKKLLLSDSGFYLCAWSVPQGVVEQYFGPGTRLTVT.

The V call is TRBV7-9, the J call TRBJ2-7; 9 nucleotides align to TRBD1. Trimming removed 4 bases from V and 0 bases from J; junction bases left unmatched: 4. This CDR3 is 15 amino acids long. From germline, CDR1 is SEHNR and CDR2 FQNEAQ (reference sequence). The CDR3 protein is CASSSTDRGSYEQYF. The CDR3 bases are TGTGCCAGCAGCTCCACGGACAGGGGCTCCTACGAGCAGTACTTC.

This rearrangement joins TRBV27 to TRBJ1-1; the D is unclear. The CDR3 runs to 13 residues. From germline, CDR1 is MNHEY and CDR2 SMNVEV (reference sequence). V shed 2 bases and J shed 1 base, with 5 bases lying between them. The CDR3 sequence: CASSLGRNTEAFF. As DNA, the CDR3 is TGTGCCAGCAGTTTAGGGCGGAACACTGAAGCTTTCTTT.

This sequence joins TRBV30 and TRBJ2-5; the D gene is possibly TRBD1 (5 bases). This CDR3 is 17 amino acids long. CDR1 and CDR2 (germline): GTSNPN, SVGIG (reference sequence). V lost 1 base to trimming and J lost 1 base, with 19 bases between them. CDR3 sequence reads: CAWSALGALGIQETQYF. CDR3 in DNA: TGTGCCTGGAGTGCATTAGGGGCGTTGGGAATCCAAGAGACCCAGTACTTC.

The chain uses TRBV6-5 and TRBJ1-1; D is ambiguous. The CDR3 contains 13 residues. The V gene's germline CDR1 is MNHEY and CDR2 SVGAGI. Trimming pared 5 bases from V and 1 base from J, leaving 8 bases between. This CDR3 reads CASSRVGNTEAFF. Here the CDR3 DNA reads TGTGCCAGCAGTCGGGTGGGGAACACTGAAGCTTTCTTT.

The V and J genes are TRBV10-3 and TRBJ2-1, with D maybe TRBD1 (5 bases). The CDR3 is 13 residues long. CDR1 ENHRY and CDR2 SYGVKD come from the germline V gene. Between the trimmed V and J ends, which lost 5 bases and 7 bases, there was a span of 12 bases. The DNA for the CDR3 is TGTGCCATCAGTCTCCAGGGTGGGAATGAGCAGTTCTTC. Translated, it gives CAISLQGGNEQFF.

This rearrangement joins TRBV29-1 to TRBJ1-2; no definite D call. V gave up 5 bases and J gave up 1 base, with 2 bases separating them. Germline V gene data show CDR1 as SQVTM and CDR2 as ANQGSEA. This CDR3 is built from 10 residues. The CDR3 protein is CSVYNYGYTF. Here the CDR3 DNA reads TGCAGCGTTTATAACTATGGCTACACCTTC.

This chain connects TRBV2 to TRBJ2-3; 10 nucleotides match TRBD2. Germline V CDR1 and CDR2: SNHLY, FYNNEI. The CDR3 has 15 amino acids. Trimming at V came to 6 bases and at J to 5 bases, leaving 8 bases not matched to a gene. CDR3 sequence: CASRPLAGDGDTQYF. The CDR3 DNA reads as TGTGCCAGCAGGCCTCTAGCGGGGGACGGAGATACGCAGTATTTT.

The gene calls are TRBV5-1 and TRBJ2-3; 8 bases are a match to TRBD2. Germline CDR1 SGHRS, CDR2 YFSETQ. The trim removed 1 base at V and 3 bases at J, leaving 16 bases unmatched. The CDR3 contains 19 residues. The CDR3 DNA is TGCGCCAGCAGCTTGTACGGGAGGCGCGGCGGGGGGAGTACAGATACGCAGTATTTT. Translated, it gives CASSLYGRRGGGSTDTQYF.

The chain couples TRBV13 to TRBJ2-7; 12 nucleotides match TRBD2. CDR3 length: 16 residues. CDR1 and CDR2 (germline): PRHDT, FYEKMQ (reference sequence). The V gene end was trimmed by 6 bases and the J gene end by 4 bases; junction bases not matched to a gene: 10. The CDR3 loop reads CASSVPSGGARYEQYF. In DNA, the CDR3 is TGTGCCAGCAGTGTTCCTAGCGGGGGGGCCAGATACGAGCAGTACTTC.

The chain recombines TRBV7-3 with TRBJ2-2, with TRBD1 as a possible D gene (6 bases). The length of the CDR3 is 16 residues. The V gene's germline CDR1 is SGHTA and CDR2 FQGTGA. Trimming took off 6 bases at V and 1 base at J, with 15 bases between the two ends. The CDR3 coding sequence is TGTGCCAGCAGTCGAGCAGGGGTCGGGAACACCGGGGAGCTGTTTTTT. Its translation: CASSRAGVGNTGELFF.

The V and J genes are TRBV7-2 and TRBJ2-7; 14 bases align to TRBD2. This CDR3 comprises 17 residues. Germline V gives CDR1 SGHTA, CDR2 FQGNSA. After removal of 4 bases from V and 5 bases from J, the junction contained 10 bases not matched to a gene. The CDR3 DNA reads as TGTGCCAGCAGCTCCCCCGGGACTAGCGGGAGCAGGAACGAGCAGTACTTC. Its protein is CASSSPGTSGSRNEQYF.

The genes are TRBV4-3 and TRBJ2-1; 7 nucleotides line up with TRBD1. With V trimmed by 0 bases and J by 9 bases, 2 bases remained unmatched. CDR1 and CDR2 from the germline V gene are LGHNA and YSLEER. This CDR3 is built from 13 residues. The chain's CDR3 is CASSQDRGFEQFF. CDR3 nucleotides: TGCGCCAGCAGCCAAGACAGGGGGTTTGAGCAGTTCTTC.

This clone was recorded only once. J is TRBJ2-7 and V is TRBV27, with 11 bases aligning to TRBD2. Germline V CDR1 and CDR2: MNHEY, SMNVEV (reference sequence). The CDR3 is made up of 15 amino acids. V lost 6 bases, J lost 3 bases, and 7 bases stayed unmatched. The CDR3 reads CASSTSGGTHYEQYF. In nucleotides, the CDR3 is TGTGCCAGCAGCACTAGCGGGGGCACCCACTACGAGCAGTACTTC.